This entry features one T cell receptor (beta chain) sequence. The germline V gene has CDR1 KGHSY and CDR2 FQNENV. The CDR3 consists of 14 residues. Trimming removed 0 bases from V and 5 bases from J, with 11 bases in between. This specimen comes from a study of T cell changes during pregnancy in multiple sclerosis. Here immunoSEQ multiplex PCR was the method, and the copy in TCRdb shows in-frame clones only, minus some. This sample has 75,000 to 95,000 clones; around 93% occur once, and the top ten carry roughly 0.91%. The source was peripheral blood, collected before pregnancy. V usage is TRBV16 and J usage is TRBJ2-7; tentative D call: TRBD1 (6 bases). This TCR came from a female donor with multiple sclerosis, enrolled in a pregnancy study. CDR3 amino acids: CASSQSRGTNEQYF. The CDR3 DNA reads TGTGCCAGCAGCCAATCCAGGGGAACCAACGAGCAGTACTTC.